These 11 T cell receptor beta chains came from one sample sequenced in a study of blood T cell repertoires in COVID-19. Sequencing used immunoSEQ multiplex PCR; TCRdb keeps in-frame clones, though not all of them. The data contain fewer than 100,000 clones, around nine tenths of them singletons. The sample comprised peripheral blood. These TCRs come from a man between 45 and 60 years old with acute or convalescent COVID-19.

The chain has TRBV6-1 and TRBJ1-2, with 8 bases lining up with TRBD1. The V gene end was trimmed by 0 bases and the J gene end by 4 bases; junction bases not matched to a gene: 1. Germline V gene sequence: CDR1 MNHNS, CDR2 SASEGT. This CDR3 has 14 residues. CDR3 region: CASSEAGTGYGYTF. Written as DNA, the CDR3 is TGTGCCAGCAGTGAAGCAGGGACAGGCTATGGCTACACCTTC.

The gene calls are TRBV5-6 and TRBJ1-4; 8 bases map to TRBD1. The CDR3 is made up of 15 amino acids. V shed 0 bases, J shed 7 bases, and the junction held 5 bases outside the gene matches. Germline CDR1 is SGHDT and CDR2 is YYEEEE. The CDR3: CASSLATGVGEKLFF. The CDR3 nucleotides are TGTGCCAGCAGCTTGGCGACAGGGGTTGGTGAAAAACTGTTTTTT.

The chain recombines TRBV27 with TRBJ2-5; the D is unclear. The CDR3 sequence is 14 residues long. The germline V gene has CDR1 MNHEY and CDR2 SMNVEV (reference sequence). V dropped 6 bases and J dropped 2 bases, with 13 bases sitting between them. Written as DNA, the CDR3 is TGTGCCAGCAGACCAACGACTTATCAAGAGACCCAGTACTTC. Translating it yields CASRPTTYQETQYF.

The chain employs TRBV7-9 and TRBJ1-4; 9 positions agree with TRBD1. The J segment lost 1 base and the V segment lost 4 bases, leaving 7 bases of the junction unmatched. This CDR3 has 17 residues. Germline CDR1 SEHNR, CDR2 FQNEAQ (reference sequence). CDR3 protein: CASSSDRGTETNEKLFF. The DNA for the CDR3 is TGTGCCAGCAGCTCGGACAGGGGCACGGAAACTAATGAAAAACTGTTTTTT.

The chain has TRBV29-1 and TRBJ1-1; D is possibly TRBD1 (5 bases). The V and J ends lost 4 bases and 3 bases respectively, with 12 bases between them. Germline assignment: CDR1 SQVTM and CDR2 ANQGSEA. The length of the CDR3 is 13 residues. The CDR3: CSVVVQADTEAFF. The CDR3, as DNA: TGCAGCGTTGTTGTACAGGCTGACACTGAAGCTTTCTTT.

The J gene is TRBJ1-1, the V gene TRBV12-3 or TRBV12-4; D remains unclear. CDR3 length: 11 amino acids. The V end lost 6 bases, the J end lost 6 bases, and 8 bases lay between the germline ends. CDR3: CASRSIAEAFF. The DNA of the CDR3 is TGTGCCAGCAGGAGTATCGCTGAAGCTTTCTTT.

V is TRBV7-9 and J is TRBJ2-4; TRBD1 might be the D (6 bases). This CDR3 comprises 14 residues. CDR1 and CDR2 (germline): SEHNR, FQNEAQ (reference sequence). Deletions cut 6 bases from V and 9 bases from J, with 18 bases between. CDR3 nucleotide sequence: TGTGCCAGCAGTCATCTACAGGGAGTGGGCATTCAGTACTTC. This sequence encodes CASSHLQGVGIQYF.

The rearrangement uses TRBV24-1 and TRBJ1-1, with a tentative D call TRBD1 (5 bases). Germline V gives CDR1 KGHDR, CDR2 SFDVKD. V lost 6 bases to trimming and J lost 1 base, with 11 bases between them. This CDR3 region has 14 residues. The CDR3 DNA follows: TGTGCCACCAGTAGAGCAGGGTCGAACACTGAAGCTTTCTTT. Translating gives CATSRAGSNTEAFF.

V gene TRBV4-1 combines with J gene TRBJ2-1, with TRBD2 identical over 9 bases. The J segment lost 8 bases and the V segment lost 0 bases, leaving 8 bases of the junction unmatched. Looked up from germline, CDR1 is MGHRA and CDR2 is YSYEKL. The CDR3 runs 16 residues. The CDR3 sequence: CASSQEGGGRADEQFF. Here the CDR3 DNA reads TGCGCCAGCAGCCAAGAGGGCGGCGGGAGGGCCGATGAGCAGTTCTTC.

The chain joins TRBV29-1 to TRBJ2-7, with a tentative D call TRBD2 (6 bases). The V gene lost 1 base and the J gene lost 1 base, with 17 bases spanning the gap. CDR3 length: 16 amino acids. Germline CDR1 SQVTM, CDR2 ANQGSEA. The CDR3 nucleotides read TGCAGCGTTGAAGGTTCAGGCCGGGGGTTATCCTACGAGCAGTACTTC. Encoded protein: CSVEGSGRGLSYEQYF.

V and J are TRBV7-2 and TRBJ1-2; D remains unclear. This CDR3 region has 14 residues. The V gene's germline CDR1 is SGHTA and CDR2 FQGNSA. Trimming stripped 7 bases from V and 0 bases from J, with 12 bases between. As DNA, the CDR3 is TGTGCCAGCATCCCCGGACTCACTAACTATGGCTACACCTTC. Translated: CASIPGLTNYGYTF.